This T cell receptor (beta chain) is drawn from a study of OX40 agonist ivuxolimab in advanced cancers. The overall study: Administration of intravenous ivuxolimab to patients occurred every 2 weeks at 0.01 to 10 mg/kg. Having had anti-PD-1, anti-PD-L1 or anti-CTLA-4 therapy before was allowed, and over 35% had some.

The assay was immunoSEQ multiplex PCR, and TCRdb's table has in-frame clones only and misses some. Of about 84,000 clones in the sample, approximately 90% were seen once. CDR3 size: 15 residues. Germline assignment: CDR1 SQVTM and CDR2 ANQGSEA. V lost 6 bases and J 0 bases, leaving 15 bases between the germline ends. Blood samples were obtained at baseline, cycle 4 day 1, and cycle 7 day 1. The receptor comes from an adult with an advanced solid tumor such as melanoma, head and neck, liver or kidney cancer. Sequenced material: CD4+ or CD8+ T cells sorted from blood, taken in a trial of the OX40 agonist ivuxolimab. The chain has TRBV29-1 and TRBJ1-3; unclear D gene. CDR3 loop: CSVPTGRNSGNTIYF. As DNA, the CDR3 is TGCAGCGTGCCTACTGGACGAAACTCTGGAAACACCATATATTTT.